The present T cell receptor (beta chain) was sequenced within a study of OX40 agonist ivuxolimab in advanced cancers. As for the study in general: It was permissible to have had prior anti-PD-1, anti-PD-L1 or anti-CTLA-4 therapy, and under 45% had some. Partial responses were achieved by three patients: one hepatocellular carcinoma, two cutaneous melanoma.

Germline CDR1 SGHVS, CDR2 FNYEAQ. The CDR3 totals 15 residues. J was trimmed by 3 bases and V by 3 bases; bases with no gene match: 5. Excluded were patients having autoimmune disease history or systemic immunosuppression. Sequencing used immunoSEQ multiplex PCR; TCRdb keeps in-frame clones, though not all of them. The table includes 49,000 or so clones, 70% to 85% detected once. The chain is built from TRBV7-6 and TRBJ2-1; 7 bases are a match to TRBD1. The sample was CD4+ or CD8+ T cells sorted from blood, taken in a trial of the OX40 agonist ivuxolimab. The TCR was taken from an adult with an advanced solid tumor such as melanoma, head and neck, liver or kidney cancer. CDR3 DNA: TGTGCCAGCAGCTTCGGGACAGATATCTACAATGAGCAGTTCTTC. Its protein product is CASSFGTDIYNEQFF.